Each of the 2 T cell receptor beta chains below was sequenced from the same sample in a study of blood T cell repertoires in COVID-19. Here immunoSEQ multiplex PCR was the method, and the copy in TCRdb shows in-frame clones only, minus some. The table lists about 370,000 clones, more than 75% of them singletons. The sequencing sample was made of peripheral blood. These receptors were taken from a woman in her twenties or thirties with COVID-19, enrolled during active disease.

V and J are TRBV2 and TRBJ1-5; the D gene is possibly TRBD1 (6 bases). Trimming took 8 bases from V and 7 from J, leaving 15 bases between them. Germline CDR1 is SNHLY and CDR2 is FYNNEI. This CDR3 region has 13 residues. The DNA for the CDR3 is TGTGCCAGCGCAGGGGAAGTCGGGCAGCCCCAGCATTTT. Its translation is CASAGEVGQPQHF.

The gene calls are TRBV11-2 and TRBJ2-5, with 12 bases that match TRBD2. Germline CDR1 and CDR2: SGHAT and FQNNGV. The CDR3 totals 15 residues. Trimming removed 5 bases from V and 2 bases from J; junction bases left unmatched: 3. Here the CDR3 reads CASSRTSGRQETQYF. The CDR3 DNA sequence: TGTGCCAGCAGCCGAACTAGCGGGAGGCAAGAGACCCAGTACTTC.